The text below deals with one T cell receptor (beta chain). This sample stems from a study of cytomegalovirus exposure and HLA in healthy donors. The overall study: A data release that came early held some 79 million unique TCRs from HLA-typed donors. Among the 300 to 500 donors who were genotyped, about 80% fell in the genetic ancestry cluster that is associated with self-reported Caucasian donors.

In germline, CDR1 is SGDLS, CDR2 YYNGEE. The V segment lost 0 bases and the J segment 4 bases; nucleotides outside the gene matches: 4. CDR3 length: 15 residues. The PCR made use of 60 Vbeta and 13 Jbeta primers. Repertoires were generated with immunoSEQ multiplex PCR, while TCRdb's copy carries only in-frame clones and drops some. The table records around 200,000 clones, roughly four fifths of them present only once. The V and J genes are TRBV9 and TRBJ2-7; 10 bases agree with TRBD2. Sequences were obtained from PBMCs. This receptor was taken from a man aged 45-60 years in good health and CMV-seronegative. CDR3: CASSVEVAGGYEQYF. In DNA form, the CDR3 reads TGTGCCAGCAGCGTAGAGGTAGCGGGGGGTTACGAGCAGTACTTC.